The T cell receptor (beta chain) described here comes from a study of cytomegalovirus exposure and HLA in healthy donors. Whole-study findings and limits: A later analysis associated around 17,000 TCR beta sequences with HLA alleles at a 0.05 false discovery rate. The study put some 160 TCR beta chains on its list as cytomegalovirus-associated. Beyond CMV serostatus, there was no information to go on about immune exposure. Presence/absence analyses assumed roughly uniform sequencing depth across donors.

PCR primers comprised 60 Vbeta and 13 Jbeta primers. Produced via immunoSEQ multiplex PCR; TCRdb's table is partial and in-frame only. The table records approximately 140,000 clones, about 80% of them present only once. In the case of this clone: Its antigen is not known.

V lost 5 bases and J 3 bases, leaving 10 bases between the germline ends. This CDR3 region has 14 residues. CDR1 is PRHDT, CDR2 FYEKMQ, per germline (reference sequence). Source material: PBMCs. This TCR was recovered from a girl aged 2 to 9 in good health and CMV-seronegative. The chain uses TRBV13 and TRBJ2-2; tentatively, D is TRBD1 (5 bases). For the CDR3, the DNA is TGTGCCAGCAGCCCAGGGTCCCACACCGGGGAGCTGTTTTTT. This codes for CASSPGSHTGELFF.